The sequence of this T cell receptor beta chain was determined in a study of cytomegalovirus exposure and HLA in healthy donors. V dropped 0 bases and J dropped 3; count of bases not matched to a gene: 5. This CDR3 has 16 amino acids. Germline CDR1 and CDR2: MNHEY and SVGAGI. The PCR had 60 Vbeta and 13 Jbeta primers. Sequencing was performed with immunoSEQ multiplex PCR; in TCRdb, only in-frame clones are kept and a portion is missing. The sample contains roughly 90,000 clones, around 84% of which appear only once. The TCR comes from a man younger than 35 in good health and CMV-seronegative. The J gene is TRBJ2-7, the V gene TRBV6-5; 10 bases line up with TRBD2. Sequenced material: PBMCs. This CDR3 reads CASSYSVLAGDYEQYF. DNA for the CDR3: TGTGCCAGCAGTTACTCTGTTCTAGCGGGAGACTACGAGCAGTACTTC.